This TCR beta chain was sequenced for a study of T cell repertoires in cytomegalovirus infection. TCRdb redid the calling of the reads with MiXCR, one entry per CDR3 protein. The data show roughly 150,000 distinct CDR3 sequences, about a fifth seen once. The CDR3 consists of 14 residues. The germline V and J ends were trimmed by 2 bases and 8 bases, with 15 bases remaining between them. Germline CDR1 SGHAT, CDR2 FQDESV (reference sequence). With respect to this clonotype: Its antigen remains unknown.

The chain recombines TRBV11-1 with TRBJ1-2; TRBD1 might be the D (6 bases). Sample: CD8+ T cells from cultured PBMCs, taken from culture after CMV antigen stimulation. This TCR derives from a human donor in good health (CMV status not recorded). Some clones in this sample may be carry-over from other donors' samples. This chain's CDR3 is CASSLYTGHGGYTF. The CDR3 coding sequence is TGTGCCAGCAGCTTATATACAGGGCACGGCGGCTACACCTTC.